The 7 T cell receptor beta chains listed next were all sequenced from one sample in a study of blood T cell repertoires in COVID-19. Using immunoSEQ multiplex PCR, the repertoire was profiled, and TCRdb retains in-frame clones only, with some absent. This table has 70,000 or so clones, around nine tenths appearing once. What was sequenced was peripheral blood. These receptor sequences come from a human donor in a cohort sampled during active COVID-19.

V usage is TRBV11-2 and J usage is TRBJ1-2; TRBD1 is a possible D gene (5 bases). Germline CDR1 reads SGHAT; CDR2 reads FQNNGV. The CDR3 extends over 16 amino acids. V was trimmed by 5 bases and J by 5 bases, leaving 21 bases between them. Written as DNA, the CDR3 is TGTGCCAGCAGCGCAATAAGAGGGGCGGGAGGGTATGGCTACACCTTC. Protein product: CASSAIRGAGGYGYTF. Using reference TRBV11-2 and TRBJ1-2 for the parts outside the CDR3, the full variable domain is EAGVAQSPRYKIIEKRQSVAFWCNPISGHATLYWYQQILGQGPKLLIQFQNNGVVDDSQLPKDRFSAERLKGVDSTLKIQPAKLEDSAVYLCASSAIRGAGGYGYTFGSGTRLTVV.

The chain joins TRBV30 to TRBJ1-5; weak D call: TRBD1 (5 bases). The CDR3 is made up of 12 amino acids. Germline V lookup: CDR1 GTSNPN, CDR2 SVGIG (reference sequence). With 3 bases removed from V and 3 bases from J, the gap between germline ends came to 6 bases. CDR3 in amino acids: CAWSRVNQPQHF. In DNA form, the CDR3 reads TGTGCCTGGAGCAGGGTCAATCAGCCCCAGCATTTT. The whole variable domain, remainder taken from reference TRBV30 and TRBJ1-5, is SQTIHQWPATLVQPVGSPLSLECTVEGTSNPNLYWYRQAAGRGLQLLFYSVGIGQISSEVPQNLSASRPQDRQFILSSKKLLLSDSGFYLCAWSRVNQPQHFGDGTRLSIL.

The chain has TRBV5-4 and TRBJ1-1; 7 bases fit TRBD1. Germline V gene sequence: CDR1 SGHNT, CDR2 YYREEE (reference sequence). V shed 2 bases and J 0 bases; nucleotides not matched to a gene: 7. This CDR3 region has 16 residues. CDR3 amino acids: CASSFLSTGMNTEAFF. The DNA of the CDR3 is TGTGCCAGCAGCTTCCTTTCGACAGGGATGAACACTGAAGCTTTCTTT.

As DNA, the CDR3 is TGTGCCAGCAGCATATCTGGGACAGGGAACACTGAAGCTTTCTTT. Translated, it gives CASSISGTGNTEAFF. The chain links TRBV9 to TRBJ1-1; 8 bases are shared with TRBD1. Per germline, CDR1 SGDLS and CDR2 YYNGEE. The CDR3 contains 15 residues. J lost 1 base, V lost 4 bases, and 6 bases had no gene match.

This clone was observed a single time. Here the CDR3 DNA reads TGTGCCAGCAGTTTATATCGGCAGGGGACAAGCTCCTATAATTCACCCCTCCACTTT. This encodes CASSLYRQGTSSYNSPLHF. The genes are TRBV27 and TRBJ1-6; D is possibly TRBD1 (6 bases). The CDR3 loop spans 19 amino acids. In germline, CDR1 is MNHEY, CDR2 SMNVEV (reference sequence). Trimming left V 1 base short and J 0 bases short, with 16 bases between.

V and J are TRBV7-8 and TRBJ1-1; a possible D gene is TRBD1 (5 bases). CDR1 and CDR2 (germline): SGHVS, FQNEAQ. The germline V and J ends were trimmed by 5 bases and 4 bases, with 11 bases remaining between them. This CDR3 has 13 residues. The CDR3 DNA follows: TGTGCCAGCAGCCCTCAGGGAGGCACTGAAGCTTTCTTT. Residues: CASSPQGGTEAFF.

The chain couples TRBV18 to TRBJ2-3; D gene uncertain. CDR1 and CDR2 from the germline V gene are KGHSH and LQKENI. This CDR3 contains 12 residues. V dropped 6 bases and J dropped 4 bases, with 8 bases sitting between them. CDR3 protein: CASSLQADTQYF. The CDR3 DNA follows: TGTGCCAGCTCCCTCCAGGCAGATACGCAGTATTTT.